The 29 T cell receptor beta chains presented below share a single source sample, sequenced in a study of a mutant IDH1 vaccine in newly diagnosed glioma. Sequenced by immunoSEQ multiplex PCR; TCRdb stores in-frame clones only, minus some. The repertoire includes around 54,000 clones, roughly 80% of them detected once, and about 3.2% sits in the top ten. These receptors' targets are unknown. Time point reported: week 47, end of study. The content of each vaccine dose was 300 ug of mutant IDH1 20-mer peptide, and topical imiquimod accompanied it. The specimen was PBMCs, collected from a glioma patient whose treatment included an IDH1 peptide vaccine. All receptors derive from a woman in her 50s with glioma.

The rearrangement links TRBV29-1 to TRBJ1-5; 7 bases are shared with TRBD1. Per the germline V gene, CDR1 is SQVTM and CDR2 is ANQGSEA. The CDR3 runs 14 residues. The ends lost 5 bases at V and 5 bases at J; junction bases unmatched: 9. The DNA of the CDR3 is TGCAGCGTTCGACTGACAGGGACCCATCAGCCCCAGCATTTT. It encodes CSVRLTGTHQPQHF.

The rearrangement joins TRBV25-1 to TRBJ1-1, with TRBD1 matching over 9 bases. Germline lookup yields CDR1 MGHDK and CDR2 SYGVNS. The length of the CDR3 is 14 residues. J lost 6 bases, V lost 8 bases, and 10 bases had no gene match. The CDR3 DNA sequence: TGTGCCAGCGTCCCGGGACAGGGTTCCCCTGAAGCTTTCTTT. Translation gives CASVPGQGSPEAFF.

In this sample, this clone turned up a few times. The chain recombines TRBV27 with TRBJ2-7; no reliable D call. This CDR3 is built from 13 residues. Germline V gene data show CDR1 as MNHEY and CDR2 as SMNVEV (reference sequence). Trimming stripped 2 bases from V and 1 base from J, with 6 bases between. The CDR3 loop reads CASSLGPSYEQYF. CDR3 nucleotides: TGTGCCAGCAGTTTAGGTCCGTCCTACGAGCAGTACTTC.

The chain is built from TRBV7-9 and TRBJ1-2; D is unclear. Germline CDR1 and CDR2: SEHNR and FQNEAQ (reference sequence). V was trimmed by 5 bases and J by 2 bases, leaving 9 bases between them. The CDR3 sequence is 13 residues long. The CDR3 DNA reads TGTGCCAGCAGCGACGGGTCGAACTATGGCTACACCTTC. Translated, it gives CASSDGSNYGYTF.

The V gene is TRBV5-1, the J gene TRBJ2-7; 7 positions agree with TRBD1. Germline CDR1 is SGHRS and CDR2 is YFSETQ. This CDR3 spans 15 amino acids. Trimming cost V 4 bases and J 4 bases; bases outside gene matches: 11. The CDR3 DNA is TGCGCCAGCAGCGCCGGACCGGGACAGAATTACGAGCAGTACTTC. Protein sequence: CASSAGPGQNYEQYF.

The CDR3 protein is CASSQETPPDTQYF. In DNA, the CDR3 is TGCGCCAGCAGCCAAGAAACCCCCCCAGATACGCAGTATTTT. The chain is built from TRBV4-1 and TRBJ2-3; D not resolved. The V end lost 0 bases, the J end lost 4 bases, and 8 bases lay between the germline ends. Germline assignment: CDR1 MGHRA and CDR2 YSYEKL. The CDR3 spans 14 residues.

The rearrangement uses TRBV6-1 and TRBJ1-6; TRBD1 agrees at 9 bases. This CDR3 has 14 amino acids. Germline V gene data show CDR1 as MNHNS and CDR2 as SASEGT. J gave up 10 bases and V 2 bases, and 3 bases lay outside the gene matches. The CDR3 here is CASSETGGLSPLHF. Here the CDR3 DNA reads TGTGCCAGCAGTGAAACAGGGGGCCTGTCACCCCTCCACTTT.

This clone was seen once. The chain links TRBV19 to TRBJ2-7, with D tentatively TRBD2 (5 bases). V was pared by 1 base and J by 2 bases, with 9 bases between. This CDR3 spans 14 amino acids. Germline CDR1 LNHDA, CDR2 SQIVND (reference sequence). The CDR3: CASSIAWETYEQYF. The CDR3 bases are TGTGCCAGTAGTATAGCTTGGGAGACCTACGAGCAGTACTTC.

V gene TRBV27 combines with J gene TRBJ1-2, with 7 bases matching TRBD1. With V trimmed by 0 bases and J by 4 bases, 2 bases remained unmatched. This CDR3 contains 14 residues. Looked up from germline, CDR1 is MNHEY and CDR2 is SMNVEV (reference sequence). Here the CDR3 reads CASSLSRTGYGYTF. The CDR3 DNA sequence: TGTGCCAGCAGTTTATCCCGGACAGGCTATGGCTACACCTTC.

This chain joins TRBV6-6 and TRBJ2-3; 11 nucleotides match TRBD2. After removal of 6 bases from V and 4 bases from J, the junction contained 6 bases not matched to a gene. The CDR3 length is 15 residues. Germline V lookup: CDR1 MNHNY, CDR2 SVGAGI (reference sequence). DNA for the CDR3: TGTGCCAGCAGCCCCGGGACTAGCGGCTCAGATACGCAGTATTTT. Protein product: CASSPGTSGSDTQYF.

The chain uses TRBV27 and TRBJ1-5; D unresolved. V lost 1 base and J 4 bases, leaving 11 bases between the germline ends. The CDR3 spans 15 residues. Per the germline V gene, CDR1 is MNHEY and CDR2 is SMNVEV (reference sequence). The chain's CDR3 is CASSLFGTANQPQHF. CDR3 in DNA: TGTGCCAGCAGTTTATTTGGCACAGCTAATCAGCCCCAGCATTTT.

J is TRBJ1-2 and V is TRBV28; tentatively, D is TRBD1 (6 bases). V shed 7 bases and J shed 4 bases, with 22 bases lying between them. Germline CDR1 MDHEN, CDR2 SYDVKM. The CDR3 has 16 amino acids. The chain's CDR3 is CASTRLGVGGAYGYTF. The CDR3 nucleotides are TGTGCCAGCACCCGATTAGGAGTGGGGGGGGCCTATGGCTACACCTTC.

This chain uses TRBV2 with TRBJ2-3; D is ambiguous. This CDR3 is built from 12 residues. V shed 6 bases and J shed 3 bases, with 7 bases lying between them. The germline CDR1 and CDR2 sequences are SNHLY and FYNNEI. The CDR3 region has the DNA TGTGCCAGCAGGGGTCGGACAGATACGCAGTATTTT. It encodes CASRGRTDTQYF.

The CDR3 loop is CASSSPRRPEQFF. The CDR3 DNA reads as TGTGCCAGCAGCTCACCTCGTCGGCCCGAGCAGTTCTTC. The chain carries TRBV5-4 and TRBJ2-1; no clear D gene. Per the germline V gene, CDR1 is SGHNT and CDR2 is YYREEE (reference sequence). CDR3 length: 13 residues. V lost 3 bases and J 10 bases, leaving 14 bases between the germline ends. The complete variable domain, with remaining parts taken from reference TRBV5-4 and TRBJ2-1, reads ETGVTQSPTHLIKTRGQQVTLRCSSQSGHNTVSWYQQALGQGPQFIFQYYREEENGRGNFPPRFSGLQFPNYSSELNVNALELDDSALYLCASSSPRRPEQFFGPGTRLTVL.

The genes are TRBV25-1 and TRBJ2-7, with 10 positions matching TRBD1. Germline V gene sequence: CDR1 MGHDK, CDR2 SYGVNS. There are 14 residues in the CDR3. Germline trimming cut 5 bases from V and 7 bases from J; bases unmatched to any gene: 8. CDR3 DNA: TGTGCCAGCAGTCCCCGACAGGGGGCGGGGGAGCAGTACTTC. Its translation: CASSPRQGAGEQYF.

This chain connects TRBV27 to TRBJ2-3; D ambiguous. The CDR3 totals 15 residues. The germline V and J ends were trimmed by 5 bases and 2 bases, with 14 bases remaining between them. Germline V lookup: CDR1 MNHEY, CDR2 SMNVEV (reference sequence). CDR3: CASSEPDPYTDTQYF. CDR3 DNA: TGTGCCAGCAGTGAACCGGACCCCTACACAGATACGCAGTATTTT.

This clone is medium-sized. The gene calls are TRBV25-1 and TRBJ2-4, with 9 bases matching TRBD1. Germline V gene lookup returns CDR1 MGHDK and CDR2 SYGVNS. The CDR3 loop spans 17 amino acids. V shed 1 base and J 2 bases; nucleotides not matched to a gene: 6. DNA of the CDR3: TGTGCCAGCAGTGAATGGCACAGGGGGCGACCCAAAAACATTCAGTACTTC. It yields the protein CASSEWHRGRPKNIQYF.

V gene TRBV6-1 combines with J gene TRBJ1-3, with TRBD1 identical over 9 bases. There are 15 residues in the CDR3. Trimming at V came to 10 bases and at J to 3 bases, leaving 10 bases not matched to a gene. Per germline, CDR1 MNHNS and CDR2 SASEGT. The CDR3 loop is CATTGTGKGGNTIYF. The CDR3 DNA reads as TGTGCCACCACCGGGACAGGGAAAGGTGGAAACACCATATATTTT.

The chain couples TRBV29-1 to TRBJ2-7, with D possibly matching TRBD2 (6 bases). The ends were cut back, 7 bases at V and 5 bases at J, with 12 bases in the middle. CDR1 and CDR2 (germline): SQVTM, ANQGSEA. This CDR3 has 11 amino acids. CDR3 nucleotide sequence: TGCAGCGGCGGGGATTCCAACGAGCAGTACTTC. This gives the protein CSGGDSNEQYF.

This chain connects TRBV19 to TRBJ1-1; 8 nucleotides line up with TRBD1. The V gene's germline CDR1 is LNHDA and CDR2 SQIVND (reference sequence). Germline trimming cut 5 bases from V and 5 bases from J; bases unmatched to any gene: 19. This CDR3 has 18 residues. For the CDR3, the DNA is TGTGCCAGTAGTCCGATCGGACAGGGTGGCGAGAGGGATACTGAAGCTTTCTTT. Amino acids: CASSPIGQGGERDTEAFF.

V gene TRBV27 combines with J gene TRBJ1-2; perhaps TRBD1 as D (6 bases). CDR1 is MNHEY, CDR2 SMNVEV, per germline (reference sequence). Trimming left V 6 bases short and J 4 bases short, with 15 bases between. The CDR3 consists of 14 residues. The CDR3 loop reads CASRGAGEGYGYTF. Here the CDR3 DNA reads TGTGCCAGCAGGGGGGCAGGGGAGGGCTATGGCTACACCTTC.

This clone was seen only once. The chain joins TRBV6-5 to TRBJ1-4; TRBD1 agrees at 8 bases. With V trimmed by 10 bases and J by 5 bases, 6 bases remained unmatched. Germline CDR1 and CDR2: MNHEY and SVGAGI. This CDR3 has 13 amino acids. The CDR3 spells CATGGSFNEKLFF. The CDR3 nucleotides are TGTGCCACAGGGGGCTCTTTCAATGAAAAACTGTTTTTT.

This clone showed up just once. J is TRBJ2-2 and V is TRBV2; 9 positions match TRBD2. The J segment lost 1 base and the V segment lost 3 bases, leaving 3 bases of the junction unmatched. The CDR3 covers 16 residues. The germline V gene has CDR1 SNHLY and CDR2 FYNNEI. CDR3 coding DNA: TGTGCCAGCAGTGAGCTAGCGGGATTGAACACCGGGGAGCTGTTTTTT. Translation gives CASSELAGLNTGELFF.

The chain is built from TRBV4-2 and TRBJ1-2; perhaps TRBD1 as D (5 bases). The CDR3 consists of 14 residues. V gave up 0 bases and J gave up 8 bases, with 13 bases separating them. Germline V lookup: CDR1 LGHNA, CDR2 YNFKEQ. CDR3 coding DNA: TGTGCCAGCAGCCAAGAGCACAGGCCTGAAGGCTACACCTTC. Its protein is CASSQEHRPEGYTF.

The rearrangement joins TRBV13 to TRBJ2-2; no reliable D call. Trimming removed 3 bases at V and 2 bases at J, with 4 bases between. The CDR3 sequence is 13 residues long. Germline V gene sequence: CDR1 PRHDT, CDR2 FYEKMQ (reference sequence). In nucleotides, the CDR3 is TGTGCCAGCAGCTTGCGAAACACCGGGGAGCTGTTTTTT. It translates to CASSLRNTGELFF.

Notes on this clone: A junction end diverges from the germline sequence, so it may reflect a read error. This chain uses TRBV7-7 with TRBJ2-3, with D possibly TRBD2 on 6 matching bases. The CDR3 sequence is 15 residues long. The germline V gene encodes CDR1 SSHAT and CDR2 FNYEAQ (reference sequence). CDR3 residues: CASSRGRGSTDTQYF. The CDR3 coding sequence is TGTGCTAGCAGCCGGGGGAGAGGAAGCACAGATACGCAGTATTTT.

This chain uses TRBV5-6 with TRBJ1-2; D gene unclear. This CDR3 has 14 amino acids. Germline-derived CDR1 and CDR2 are SGHDT and YYEEEE. The V end lost 1 base, the J end lost 3 bases, and 10 bases lay between the germline ends. The CDR3 reads CASSLSESDYGYTF. DNA for the CDR3: TGTGCCAGCAGCTTGTCTGAATCCGACTATGGCTACACCTTC.

V and J are TRBV19 and TRBJ2-7; D uncertain. V was shortened by 9 bases and J by 7 bases, with 16 bases between the two germline ends. The germline gives CDR1 LNHDA, CDR2 SQIVND (reference sequence). The CDR3 consists of 12 residues. For the CDR3, the DNA is TGTGCCAGCGCTCAGACACCCCAGGAGCAGTACTTC. Translating it yields CASAQTPQEQYF. The variable domain in full, with the rest retrieved from reference TRBV19 and TRBJ2-7, is DGGITQSPKYLFRKEGQNVTLSCEQNLNHDAMYWYRQDPGQGLRLIYYSQIVNDFQKGDIAEGYSVSREKKESFPLTVTSAQKNPTAFYLCASAQTPQEQYFGPGTRLTVT.

The chain joins TRBV6-5 to TRBJ1-2; D might be TRBD1 (5 bases). The V gene lost 7 bases and the J gene lost 2 bases, with 11 bases spanning the gap. This CDR3 has 13 residues. Germline V gene lookup returns CDR1 MNHEY and CDR2 SVGAGI. CDR3 nucleotides: TGTGCCAGCAAGGCAGGGACCAACTATGGCTACACCTTC. As protein: CASKAGTNYGYTF.